This T cell receptor beta chain was identified in a study of Graves' ophthalmopathy and Graves' hyperthyroidism. Whole-study context: Before any treatment, peripheral blood was taken at the initial diagnosis.

In this cohort, patients with other autoimmune diseases, uncontrolled infections, pregnancy or lactation were excluded. PBMCs were isolated from a roughly 10 ml sample of fresh peripheral blood. Amplifying from RNA transcripts, the study obtained TCR beta CDR3 regions. The authors performed first-round RT-PCR with HTBI primers and then a second-round multiplex PCR. TCRdb redid the calling of the multiplex PCR reads with MiXCR, one entry per CDR3 protein. The sample holds 30,000 to 50,000 distinct CDR3 sequences, roughly 50% seen once. The V gene's germline CDR1 is MRHNA and CDR2 SNTAGT. V gave up 4 bases and J gave up 6 bases, with 10 bases separating them. CDR3 length equals 13 residues.

The sequenced material came from peripheral blood. This TCR was sampled from an adult woman with stable Graves' hyperthyroidism. This chain uses TRBV6-4 with TRBJ1-5; no firm D call. As DNA, the CDR3 is TGTGCCAGCAGTGGTGAGGTTGGTCAGCCCCAGCATTTT. Its protein product is CASSGEVGQPQHF.